This TCR beta chain derives from a study of T cell repertoires in cytomegalovirus infection (dated by TCRdb to about 2019). The study in broad terms: Donor HLA type was relevant to the analysis, as public TCR beta signatures indicated carriage of CMV infection together with the matching HLA type.

TCRdb lists the instrument as Illumina HiSeq 1500. TCRdb redid the processing of the public reads, applying fastp at Q25 and MiXCR, and retained in-frame beta chains. Rows are unified per CDR3 protein, each entry keeping the most common DNA and genes. This sample lists 250,000 to 350,000 distinct CDR3 sequences; roughly 24% were detected once. The top ten hold over 11% of the sample. According to the germline V gene, CDR1 reads SGHTA and CDR2 reads FQGNSA. The CDR3 covers 13 residues, taking in both the cysteine and the phenylalanine. Kept here is only the CDR3 DNA, which spans 39 bases and is read in frame from base 1. V is cut by 3 bases and J by 4 bases, and the space between the germline ends is 10 bases. Results the study describes overall, beyond this receptor: The ex vivo response was dominated by HLA-C-restricted CMV-specific TCR beta clonotypes, which also provided the single most frequent clonotype in two of eight donors. In both this cohort and an independent cohort of some 350 donors, the cumulative frequency of public TCR beta family members distinguished carriers of CMV infection plus the relevant HLA type.

Many counts were recorded for this clonotype. The antigen this receptor binds is unknown. No base qualities exist here, and no much larger clone lies one base off it. The rearrangement joined TRBV7-2 to TRBJ2-7, with the D gene not clear enough to name. This receptor was identified in a human donor in good health (CMV status not recorded). Some clones in this sample may be carry-over from other donors' samples. Sequencing was carried out using PBMCs. The CDR3 sequence is CASSFTTFYEQYF. The nucleotide sequence reads TGTGCCAGCAGCTTCACGACGTTTTACGAGCAGTACTTC.